Described below is a single T cell receptor beta chain sequence and its context. Profiled with immunoSEQ multiplex PCR; TCRdb holds only in-frame clones, not every one. The sample records 95,000 to 150,000 clones, roughly 75% being singletons. These data belong to a study of blood T cell repertoires in COVID-19. Study information: The origin of the acute and convalescent COVID-19 samples was the United States, Italy and Spain.

Germline V CDR1 and CDR2: LNHDA, SQIVND (reference sequence). V was trimmed by 6 bases and J by 0 bases, leaving 6 bases between them. CDR3 length: 12 amino acids. V usage is TRBV19 and J usage is TRBJ2-7; D uncertain. The TCR sequence derives from a man between 60 and 75 years old with active or convalescent COVID-19. Sequencing was performed on peripheral blood. The CDR3 DNA reads as TGTGCCAGTAGGGGCAGCTCCTACGAGCAGTACTTC. This encodes CASRGSSYEQYF.